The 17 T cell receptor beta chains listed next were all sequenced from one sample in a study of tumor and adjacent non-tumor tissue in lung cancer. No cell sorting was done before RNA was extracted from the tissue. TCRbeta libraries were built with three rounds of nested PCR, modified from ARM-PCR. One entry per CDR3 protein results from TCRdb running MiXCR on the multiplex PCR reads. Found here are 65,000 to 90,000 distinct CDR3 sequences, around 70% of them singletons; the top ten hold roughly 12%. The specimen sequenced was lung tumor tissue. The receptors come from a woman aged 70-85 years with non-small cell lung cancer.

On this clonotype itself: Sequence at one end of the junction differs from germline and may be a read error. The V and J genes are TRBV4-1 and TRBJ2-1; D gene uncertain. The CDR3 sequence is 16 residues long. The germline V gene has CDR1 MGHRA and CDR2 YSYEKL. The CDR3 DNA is TGCGACAGCAGCCAATCTCCGGGCCTAGAGGACGATGAGCAGTTCTTC. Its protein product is CDSSQSPGLEDDEQFF.

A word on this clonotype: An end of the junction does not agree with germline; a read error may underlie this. The CDR3 spells CVSSPIYNEQFF. CDR3 in DNA: TGTGTCAGCAGTCCTATCTACAATGAGCAGTTCTTC. The chain uses TRBV6-1 and TRBJ2-1; D unresolved. The CDR3 covers 12 residues. Germline V gene data show CDR1 as MNHNS and CDR2 as SASEGT.

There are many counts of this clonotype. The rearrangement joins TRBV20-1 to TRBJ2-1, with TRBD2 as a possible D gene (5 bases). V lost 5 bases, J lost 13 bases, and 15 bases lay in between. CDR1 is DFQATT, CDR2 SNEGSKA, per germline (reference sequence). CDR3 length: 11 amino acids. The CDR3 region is CSAEGSLTQFF. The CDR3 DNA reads TGCAGTGCTGAGGGCAGCCTAACCCAGTTCTTC.

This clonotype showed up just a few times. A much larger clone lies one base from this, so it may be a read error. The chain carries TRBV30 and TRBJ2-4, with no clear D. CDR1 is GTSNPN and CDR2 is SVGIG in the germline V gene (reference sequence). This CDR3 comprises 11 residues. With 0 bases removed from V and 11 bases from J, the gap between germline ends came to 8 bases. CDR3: CAWSVKRVQYF. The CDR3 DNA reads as TGTGCCTGGAGTGTAAAACGAGTTCAGTACTTC.

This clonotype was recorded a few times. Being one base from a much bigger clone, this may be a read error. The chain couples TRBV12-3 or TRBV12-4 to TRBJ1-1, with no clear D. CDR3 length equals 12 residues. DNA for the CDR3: TGTGTCAGCAGTTTAGGGAACACTGAAGCTTTCTTT. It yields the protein CVSSLGNTEAFF.

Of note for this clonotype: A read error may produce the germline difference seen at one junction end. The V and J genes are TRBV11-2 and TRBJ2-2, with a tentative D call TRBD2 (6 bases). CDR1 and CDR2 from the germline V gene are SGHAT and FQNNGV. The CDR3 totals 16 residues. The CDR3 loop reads CARRKDGGRTTRELFF. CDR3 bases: TGTGCCAGGAGAAAAGACGGTGGGAGGACCACCAGGGAGCTGTTTTTT.

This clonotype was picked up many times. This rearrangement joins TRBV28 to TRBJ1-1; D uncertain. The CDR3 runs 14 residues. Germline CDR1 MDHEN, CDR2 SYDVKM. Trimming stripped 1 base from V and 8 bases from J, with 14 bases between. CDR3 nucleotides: TGTGCCAGCAGTTTATCGGAGGGCCGGGCCGAAGCTTTCTTT. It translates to CASSLSEGRAEAFF.

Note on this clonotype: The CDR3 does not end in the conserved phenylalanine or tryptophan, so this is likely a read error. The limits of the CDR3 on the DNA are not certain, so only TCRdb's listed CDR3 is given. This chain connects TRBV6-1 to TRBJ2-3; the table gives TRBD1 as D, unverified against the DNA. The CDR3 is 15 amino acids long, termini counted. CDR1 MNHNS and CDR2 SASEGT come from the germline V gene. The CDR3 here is CASRENRDRGDTQYL.

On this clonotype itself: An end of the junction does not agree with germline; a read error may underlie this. CDR3 sequence reads: CVISQGFGQGERQPQHF. As DNA, the CDR3 is TGTGTCATCTCCCAGGGGTTTGGACAGGGTGAACGCCAGCCCCAGCATTTT. The V gene is TRBV10-3, the J gene TRBJ1-5, with 8 nucleotides matching TRBD1. Germline V gives CDR1 ENHRY, CDR2 SYGVKD. The CDR3 is made up of 17 amino acids.

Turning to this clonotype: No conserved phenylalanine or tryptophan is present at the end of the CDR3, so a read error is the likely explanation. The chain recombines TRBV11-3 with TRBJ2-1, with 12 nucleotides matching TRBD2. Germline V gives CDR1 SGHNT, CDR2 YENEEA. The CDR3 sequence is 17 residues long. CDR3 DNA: TGTGCCAGCAGCCCGGGGACTAGCGGGCTCCCCTACGATGAGCAGTTCTAC. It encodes CASSPGTSGLPYDEQFY.

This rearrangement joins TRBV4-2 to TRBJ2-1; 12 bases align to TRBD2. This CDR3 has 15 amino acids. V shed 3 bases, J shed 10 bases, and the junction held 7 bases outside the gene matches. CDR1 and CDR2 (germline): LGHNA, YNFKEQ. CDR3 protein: CASSHMTSGSDEQFF. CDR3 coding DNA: TGTGCCAGCAGCCACATGACTAGCGGGAGTGACGAGCAGTTCTTC.

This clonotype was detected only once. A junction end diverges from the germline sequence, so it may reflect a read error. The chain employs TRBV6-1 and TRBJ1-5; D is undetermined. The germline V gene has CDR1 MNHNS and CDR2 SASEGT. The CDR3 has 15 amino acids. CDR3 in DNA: TGTGCCAGCAGTGAAGCGTCCGGGGTGTATCAGTCCCAGCATTTT. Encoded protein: CASSEASGVYQSQHF.

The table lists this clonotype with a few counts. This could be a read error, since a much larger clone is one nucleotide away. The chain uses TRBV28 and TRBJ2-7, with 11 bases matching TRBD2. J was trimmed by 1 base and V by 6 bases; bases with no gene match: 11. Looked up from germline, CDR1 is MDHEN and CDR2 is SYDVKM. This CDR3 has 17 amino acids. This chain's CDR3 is CASSSGLAGCSSYEQYF. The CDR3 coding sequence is TGTGCCAGCAGCTCTGGACTAGCGGGCTGTAGTTCCTACGAGCAGTACTTC. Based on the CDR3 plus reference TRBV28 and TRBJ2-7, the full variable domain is DVKVTQSSRYLVKRTGEKVFLECVQDMDHENMFWYRQDPGLGLRLIYFSYDVKMKEKGDIPEGYSVSREKKERFSLILESASTNQTSMYLCASSSGLAGCSSYEQYFGPGTRLTVT.

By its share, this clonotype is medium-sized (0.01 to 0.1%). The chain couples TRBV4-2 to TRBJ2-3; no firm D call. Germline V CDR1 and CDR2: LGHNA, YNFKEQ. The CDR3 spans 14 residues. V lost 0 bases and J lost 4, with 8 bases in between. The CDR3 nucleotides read TGTGCCAGCAGCCAAGATCGTACCGCAGATACGCAGTATTTT. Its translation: CASSQDRTADTQYF.

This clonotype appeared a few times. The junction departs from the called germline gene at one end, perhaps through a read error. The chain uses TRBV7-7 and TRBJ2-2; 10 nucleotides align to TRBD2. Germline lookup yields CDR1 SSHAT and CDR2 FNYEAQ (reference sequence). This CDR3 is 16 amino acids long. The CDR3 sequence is CASSSIAGGGTGELFF. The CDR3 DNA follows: TGTGCTAGCAGCTCGATAGCGGGAGGAGGAACCGGGGAGCTGTTTTTT.

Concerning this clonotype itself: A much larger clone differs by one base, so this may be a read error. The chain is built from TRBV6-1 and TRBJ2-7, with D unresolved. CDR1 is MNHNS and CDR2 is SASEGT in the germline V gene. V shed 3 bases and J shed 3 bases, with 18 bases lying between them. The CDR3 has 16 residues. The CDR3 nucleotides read TGTGCCAGCAGTGAGCCTTCTCCTGGCAGGTACTACGAGCAGTACTTC. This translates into CASSEPSPGRYYEQYF.

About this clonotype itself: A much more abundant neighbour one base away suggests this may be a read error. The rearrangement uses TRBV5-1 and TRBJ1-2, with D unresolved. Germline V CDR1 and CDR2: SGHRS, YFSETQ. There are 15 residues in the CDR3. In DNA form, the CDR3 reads TGCACCAGCAGCCCGACGGCAAAACCAAACTATGGCTACACCTTC. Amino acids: CTSSPTAKPNYGYTF.